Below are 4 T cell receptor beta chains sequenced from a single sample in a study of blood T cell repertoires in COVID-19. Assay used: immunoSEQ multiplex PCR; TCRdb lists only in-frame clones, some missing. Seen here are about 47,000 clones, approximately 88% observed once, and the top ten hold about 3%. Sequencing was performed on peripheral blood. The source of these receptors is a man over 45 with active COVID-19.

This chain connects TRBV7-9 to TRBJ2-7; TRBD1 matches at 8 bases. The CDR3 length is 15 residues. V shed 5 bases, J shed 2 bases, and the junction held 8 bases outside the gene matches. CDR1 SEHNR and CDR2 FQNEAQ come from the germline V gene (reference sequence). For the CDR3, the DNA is TGTGCCAGCAGCCTGATGGGGACAGGCCCCTACGAGCAGTACTTC. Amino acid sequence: CASSLMGTGPYEQYF.

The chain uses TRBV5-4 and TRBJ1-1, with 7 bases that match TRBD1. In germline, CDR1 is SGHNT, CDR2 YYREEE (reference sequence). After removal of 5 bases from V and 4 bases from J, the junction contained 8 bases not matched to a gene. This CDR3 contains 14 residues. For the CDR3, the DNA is TGTGCCAGCAGACGGACAGGCCTGAGCACTGAAGCTTTCTTT. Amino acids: CASRRTGLSTEAFF.

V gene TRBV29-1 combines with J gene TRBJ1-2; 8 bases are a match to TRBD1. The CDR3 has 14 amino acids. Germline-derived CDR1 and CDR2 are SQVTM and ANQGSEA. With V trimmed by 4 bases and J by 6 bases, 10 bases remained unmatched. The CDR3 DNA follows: TGCAGCGTTGTAGGTACAGGGGGTCGGAATGGCTACACCTTC. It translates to CSVVGTGGRNGYTF.

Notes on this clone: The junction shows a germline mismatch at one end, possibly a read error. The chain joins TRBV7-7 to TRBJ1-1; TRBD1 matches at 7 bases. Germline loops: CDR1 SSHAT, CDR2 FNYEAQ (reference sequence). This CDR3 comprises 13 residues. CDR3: CASSTSSHRGAFF. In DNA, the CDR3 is TGTGCTAGCAGCACCTCCTCACACAGGGGAGCTTTCTTT.